This T cell receptor (beta chain) was found in a study of T cells after posttransplantation cyclophosphamide. The protocol was immunoSEQ multiplex PCR, while the TCRdb copy is restricted to in-frame clones and leaves out a portion. This table holds about 2,500 clones, 85% found once. Study-level points and caveats: Recipient CMV seropositivity and CMV reactivation strongly tracked TRB clonality. Donor-recipient repertoire similarity was low at 1-2 months, rising over year one. Skin or GI-infiltrating T cells shared few TRB sequences with blood.

In regard to this clone: Its target is unknown. One end of the junction fails to match germline, which may point to a read error.

Cyclophosphamide on days +3 and +4 followed busulfan-fludarabine conditioning and a marrow graft. The CDR3 has 13 amino acids. CDR1 is WSHSY and CDR2 is SAAADI in the germline V gene. The sequence came from a male patient in his 30s who received an allogeneic stem cell transplant from a related donor, was CMV-positive, and had acute GVHD only. Some T cells may have come from the graft donor. The sequences come from PBMCs, collected after allogeneic stem cell transplant with posttransplant cyclophosphamide. V and J are TRBV10-2 and TRBJ1-6; D unresolved. CDR3: CASSESTNSPLHF. CDR3 coding DNA: TGCGCCAGCAGTGAGTCGACTAATTCCCCCCTCCACTTT.